Following are 17 T cell receptor beta chains from one sample sequenced in a study of CD8+ T cells in alopecia areata. Following extraction, RNA underwent reverse transcription to cDNA, which served as the sequencing template. Data came from immunoSEQ multiplex PCR; TCRdb stores just in-frame clones and leaves some out. The sample includes 90,000 to 130,000 clones, none of them occurring once. Input material: lesional skin. The source is a C3H/HeJ mouse with alopecia areata. For the strain, the MHC haplotype given is H2-k.

This clone was detected ten times or more. Here the gene names and germline are mouse. The read comes to an end 4 residues before the CDR3 does, leaving the germline J gene to fill in the end. The chain combines TRBV13-3 with TRBJ2-1; D is ambiguous. The CDR3 runs 11 residues. CDR1 and CDR2 (germline): NNHDY, SYVADS. CDR3 sequence reads: CASRGFSEQFF. CDR3 DNA (partial): TGTGCCAGCAGAGGTTTTTCT.

As concerns this clone: Genes and germline come from the mouse. The read ends 4 residues early relative to the CDR3; the germline J gene fills the gap. The chain uses TRBV13-3 and TRBJ2-5, with 8 nucleotides matching TRBD2. The V and J ends lost 5 bases and 2 bases, in that order; junction bases with no gene match: 4. Germline V lookup: CDR1 NNHDY, CDR2 SYVADS. This CDR3 comprises 14 residues. The part of the CDR3 DNA that was read is TGTGCCAGCAGCCTCGGGACTGGCCAAGAC. This encodes CASSLGTGQD. The full-length CDR3 reads as CASSLGTGQDTQYF.

This clone was seen a handful of times. The listed genes are named as in mouse. The read falls 4 residues short of the CDR3 end, and the missing part is taken from the germline J gene. The chain employs TRBV13-3 and TRBJ2-5, with TRBD1 matching 8 bases. Per the germline V gene, CDR1 is NNHDY and CDR2 is SYVADS. The CDR3 is 14 amino acids. Incomplete CDR3 DNA: TGTGCCAGCAGTGATATCAGGGGGCGAGAC. Its protein product is CASSDIRGRD. The CDR3 as a whole reads CASSDIRGRDTQYF. The variable domain in full, with the rest retrieved from reference TRBV13-3 and TRBJ2-5, is EAAVTQSPRSKVAVTGGKVTLSCHQTNNHDYMYWYRQDTGHGLRLIHYSYVADSTEKGDIPDGYKASRPSQENFSLILELASLSQTAVYFCASSDIRGRDTQYFGPGTRLLVL.

To note about this clone: Mouse names are used for the genes. The sequenced fragment ends 4 residues before the CDR3 boundary, so the rest is inferred from the germline J gene. The chain recombines TRBV13-3 with TRBJ2-4, with 7 positions matching TRBD1. V was pared by 2 bases and J by 0 bases, with 6 bases of the junction left unmatched. CDR1 and CDR2 (germline): NNHDY, SYVADS. The CDR3 is 16 residues long. The CDR3 region is CASSEPGGTSQNTLYF. The sequenced part of the CDR3 DNA is TGTGCCAGCAGTGAACCAGGGGGAACTAGTCAAAAC.

A few counts support this clone. Genes and germline are mouse. The read ends 4 residues before the CDR3 terminus; that terminus is restored from the germline J gene. This chain connects TRBV14 to TRBJ1-4; 7 bases are shared with TRBD1. The J segment lost 4 bases and the V segment lost 1 base, leaving 1 base of the junction unmatched. This CDR3 region has 14 residues. The germline gives CDR1 SGHDT, CDR2 FRDEAV. The CDR3 sequence is CASSFPGGNERLFF. The sequenced part of the CDR3 DNA is TGTGCCAGCAGTTTCCCAGGGGGCAACGAA.

As to this clone: All gene names here are mouse names. The missing CDR3 end, 4 residues past where the read stops, is filled in from the germline J gene. The same CDR3 can be traced to other DNA sequences in this sample. The chain couples TRBV19 to TRBJ2-3; 11 nucleotides match TRBD2. Germline CDR1 FNHDT, CDR2 SITEND (reference sequence). J lost 1 base, V lost 4 bases, and 5 bases had no gene match. This CDR3 has 16 amino acids. The CDR3 region is CASSSLGGRGAETLYF. The DNA read from the CDR3 is TGTGCCAGCAGTTCACTGGGGGGGCGAGGTGCAGAA. The variable domain in full, with the rest retrieved from reference TRBV19 and TRBJ2-3, is GGIITQTPKFLIGQEGQKLTLKCQQNFNHDTMYWYRQDSGKGLRLIYYSITENDLQKGDLSEGYDASREKKSSFSLTVTSAQKNEMAVFLCASSSLGGRGAETLYFGSGTRLTVL.

Details on this clone: The gene names here belong to mouse. Read data end 4 residues before the CDR3 end; the end is taken from the germline J gene. The V gene is TRBV19, the J gene TRBJ2-4; no definite D call. The CDR3 loop spans 13 amino acids. The V end was cut by 4 bases, the J end by 2 bases, with 8 bases between. Germline lookup yields CDR1 FNHDT and CDR2 SITEND (reference sequence). The CDR3 DNA, read in part, is TGTGCCAGCAGTCCCAGGCCTCAAAAC. This encodes CASSPRPQN. The CDR3 in full is CASSPRPQNTLYF.

With regard to this clone: Mouse gene names apply. The sequence runs out 4 residues before the end of the CDR3; the remainder is reconstructed from the germline J gene. V gene TRBV13-3 combines with J gene TRBJ2-7; a weak D match, TRBD1 (6 bases). This CDR3 is built from 12 residues. CDR1 and CDR2 from the germline V gene are NNHDY and SYVADS. Between the trimmed V and J ends, which lost 6 bases and 3 bases, there was a span of 10 bases. The CDR3 bases that were read are TGTGCCAGCAAGGGGGACATCTAT. Its translation: CASKGDIY. The entire CDR3 protein reads CASKGDIYEQYF.

This clone occurred a few times. Gene names are the mouse ones. With the read ending 4 residues before the CDR3 end, the germline J gene is used to fill in that end. The chain has TRBV31 and TRBJ2-2; 11 nucleotides align to TRBD2. From germline, CDR1 is GKSSPN and CDR2 SITVG. With V trimmed by 2 bases and J by 6 bases, 2 bases remained unmatched. The CDR3 spans 14 residues. The CDR3 region is CAWSGTGGPGQLYF. The CDR3 bases that were read are TGTGCCTGGAGTGGGACTGGGGGCCCCGGG.

Details on this clone: Mouse germline and gene names are used. Read data end 4 residues before the CDR3 end; the end is taken from the germline J gene. V usage is TRBV12-1 and J usage is TRBJ2-3; 12 bases map to TRBD2. The ends lost 0 bases at V and 3 bases at J; junction bases unmatched: 6. The CDR3 spans 17 residues. CDR1 is SGHSN, CDR2 HYEKVE, per germline. CDR3: CASSLVTGGALAETLYF. The CDR3 bases that were read are TGTGCCAGCTCTCTCGTGACTGGGGGGGCGTTAGCAGAA.

This clone came up many times. The gene symbols are mouse symbols. The read finishes 4 residues shy of the CDR3 end, and the germline J gene is used to complete it. The genes are TRBV13-3 and TRBJ2-3, with D hard to call. The CDR3 is 14 residues long. Germline CDR1 and CDR2: NNHDY and SYVADS. V dropped 3 bases and J dropped 1 base, with 9 bases sitting between them. CDR3 DNA (partial): TGTGCCAGCAGTGTTCCAGGTGGTGCAGAA. It encodes CASSVPGGAE. The full CDR3 sequence reads CASSVPGGAETLYF.

This clone was detected a few times. Mouse gene names apply. The read falls 4 residues short of the CDR3 end, and the missing part is taken from the germline J gene. The rearrangement joins TRBV13-3 to TRBJ2-4; 9 bases map to TRBD2. Trimming cost V 1 base and J 0 bases; bases outside gene matches: 3. This CDR3 region has 16 residues. CDR1 is NNHDY and CDR2 is SYVADS in the germline V gene. The CDR3 reads CASSDLGGLSQNTLYF. The CDR3 DNA, read in part, is TGTGCCAGCAGTGATTTGGGGGGGCTTAGTCAAAAC.

This clone was counted at least ten times. Gene names follow the mouse nomenclature. The CDR3 end falls 4 residues outside the read, so it is completed with the germline J gene. The chain combines TRBV13-3 with TRBJ2-7, with D perhaps matching TRBD2 (6 bases). Germline values: CDR1 NNHDY, CDR2 SYVADS. This CDR3 contains 11 residues. CDR3 residues: CASTWGYEQYF. Partial CDR3 DNA: TGTGCCAGCACCTGGGGATAT.

Many counts were recorded for this clone. The genes are named according to mouse. CDR3 sequence reads: CASSDPGLATYEQYF. The sequenced part of the CDR3 DNA is TGTGCCAGCAGTGACCCGGGACTGGCCACCTAT. The chain joins TRBV13-3 to TRBJ2-7; 8 positions agree with TRBD2. With the read ending 4 residues before the CDR3 end, the germline J gene is used to fill in that end. V was pared by 2 bases and J by 2 bases, with 6 bases of the junction left unmatched. The CDR3 totals 15 residues. Per germline, CDR1 NNHDY and CDR2 SYVADS.

This clone was counted between two and nine times. Gene names and germline refer to mouse. CDR3 bases read: TGTGCCAGCAGTTCCCTACTTGGGGGGCGCAACTCC. Protein product: CASSSLLGGRNS. The whole CDR3 is CASSSLLGGRNSDYTF. The rearrangement uses TRBV19 and TRBJ1-2; maybe TRBD1 (6 bases). The sequence runs out 4 residues before the end of the CDR3; the remainder is reconstructed from the germline J gene. The V gene's germline CDR1 is FNHDT and CDR2 SITEND (reference sequence). The CDR3 extends over 16 amino acids. V was shortened by 4 bases and J by 2 bases, with 18 bases between the two germline ends.

This clone occurred a few times. Genes and germline come from the mouse. Coverage ceases 4 residues before the CDR3 finishes, and the germline J gene fills in the end. This rearrangement joins TRBV13-1 to TRBJ1-2; TRBD1 aligns across 9 bases. Trimming removed 5 bases from V and 2 bases from J; junction bases left unmatched: 4. Germline values: CDR1 NSHNY, CDR2 SYGAGN. The CDR3 sequence is 14 residues long. The DNA read from the CDR3 is TGTGCCAGCAGCCTCGGGACAGGGAACTCC. Translated: CASSLGTGNS. The complete CDR3 protein is CASSLGTGNSDYTF.

Notes on this clone: The gene names here belong to mouse. This CDR3 is CASSDRGEGDTQYF. Incomplete CDR3 DNA: TGTGCCAGCAGTGACCGGGGGGAGGGTGAC. V usage is TRBV13-3 and J usage is TRBJ2-5, with D tentatively TRBD2 (6 bases). The CDR3 extends 4 residues past the end of the read, so its final part is completed from the germline J gene. CDR1 and CDR2 from the germline V gene are NNHDY and SYVADS. This CDR3 is built from 14 residues.